One sample yielded the 8 T cell receptor beta chains listed below, sequenced in a study of tumor-infiltrating lymphocytes in primary liver carcinoma. Starting material for RNA and DNA co-extraction consisted of roughly 17-31 mg of unsorted bulk tissue. From approximately 490 ng total RNA, TCR beta cDNA was generated with a primer in the constant region. ARM-PCR, slightly modified, supplied the TCR beta libraries through three nested multiplex PCR rounds. TRBV1-TRBV30 forward primers and a C-beta reverse primer were used in the first two PCR rounds, which each ran for 9 to 10 cycles. Each CDR3 protein is one row after TCRdb ran MiXCR on the multiplex PCR reads. Found here are 80,000 or so distinct CDR3 sequences, 65% to 75% of them singletons; the top ten hold 26%. Material: tumor-adjacent normal liver tissue. The receptors derive from a man aged 35 to 55 with primary liver carcinoma and hepatitis B virus infection.

A word on this clonotype: The junction shows a germline mismatch at one end, possibly a read error. The rearrangement uses TRBV4-3 and TRBJ2-1, with D possibly being TRBD1 (5 bases). This CDR3 spans 13 amino acids. Germline values: CDR1 LGHNA, CDR2 YSLEER. The CDR3 here is CASSQTGYHEQLF. The DNA for the CDR3 is TGCGCCAGCAGCCAAACAGGTTACCATGAGCAGTTATTC.

This clonotype was found a few times. At one boundary the junction diverges from the germline segment, which might be a read error. The J gene is TRBJ2-5, the V gene TRBV5-1; D is uncertain. The CDR3 totals 12 residues. CDR1 and CDR2 (germline): SGHRS, YFSETQ. The CDR3 region is CASSWDQETQHF. The CDR3 DNA follows: TGCGCCAGCAGCTGGGATCAAGAGACCCAGCACTTC.

This clonotype was detected only once. The junction departs from germline at one end; a sequencing error may be responsible. The J gene is TRBJ2-3, the V gene TRBV4-2; 7 positions match TRBD2. CDR3 length: 18 amino acids. Germline V gene sequence: CDR1 LGHNA, CDR2 YNFKEQ. CDR3: CTSTLWAGGVTLTDTQYF. As DNA, the CDR3 is TGTACCAGCACCCTATGGGCTGGGGGGGTGACCCTCACAGATACGCAGTATTTT.

The V gene is TRBV11-1, the J gene TRBJ2-5; TRBD1 or TRBD2 may be the D gene (5 bases each). Germline lookup yields CDR1 SGHAT and CDR2 FQDESV (reference sequence). V was trimmed by 9 bases and J by 7 bases, leaving 21 bases between them. CDR3 length equals 14 residues. The CDR3 nucleotides are TGTGCCAGTAGTGGACATGTGGAGGTGGGGACCCAGTACTTC. Protein: CASSGHVEVGTQYF.

This clonotype was counted once. A junction boundary mismatches the germline segment, possibly from a read error. V usage is TRBV28 and J usage is TRBJ2-7; the match to TRBD2 covers 12 bases. There are 19 residues in the CDR3. The germline gives CDR1 MDHEN, CDR2 SYDVKM. For the CDR3, the DNA is TGTGCCAGCAATTTTTTCGGACTAGCGGGAAGGCGAATCTCCTACAAGCAGTACTTC. Translating gives CASNFFGLAGRRISYKQYF.

Comment on this clonotype: Its ends do not fully match the called genes, so a read error is possible. The chain has TRBV5-6 and TRBJ1-5; 7 nucleotides line up with TRBD1. This CDR3 region has 17 residues. Germline V gene data show CDR1 as SGHDT and CDR2 as YYEEEE. DNA for the CDR3: TGTGCCAGCAGCTCATACCTGGGACAGTATAGCAACCAGCCCCAGCATTTT. It translates to CASSSYLGQYSNQPQHF.

In regard to this clonotype: A junction end diverges from the germline sequence, so it may reflect a read error. The chain employs TRBV5-1 and TRBJ2-5; possibly TRBD2 for D (6 bases). The CDR3 has 12 residues. Germline CDR1 reads SGHRS; CDR2 reads YFSETQ. The CDR3 nucleotides are TGCGCCAACAGCTTGGGGGGAGAGACCCAATACTTC. This gives the protein CANSLGGETQYF.

Note on this clonotype: The junction departs from germline at one end; a sequencing error may be responsible. This chain connects TRBV6-5 to TRBJ2-1, with 11 bases identical to TRBD2. The germline V gene encodes CDR1 MNHEY and CDR2 SVGAGI. The CDR3 length is 16 residues. This CDR3 is CASSHGGTSGTNERFF. The CDR3 DNA follows: TGTGCCAGCAGTCACGGTGGGACTAGCGGAACAAATGAGCGGTTCTTC.